This TCR beta chain originates from a study of CD8+ T cells in alopecia areata. In the study overall: Oral tofacitinib (5 to 10 mg twice daily) was administered to treated patients.

cDNA reverse transcribed from extracted RNA served as the sequencing template. Assay used: immunoSEQ multiplex PCR; TCRdb lists only in-frame clones, some missing. The sample has about 160,000 clones; roughly two thirds are singletons. On this clone: What it binds is unknown.

Study outcomes and limitations: Tofacitinib delivered significant drops in scalp clonality and in expanded CD8+ clones among the top 100.

The treatment was: oral pan-JAK inhibitor, 5-10 mg twice daily. Alopecia areata patients provided lesional scalp punch biopsies and peripheral blood. It was from PBMCs that CD4+ and CD8+ T cells were sorted. This specimen was CD4+ T cells sorted from blood, taken at week 4, from a patient treated with tofacitinib. This TCR was recovered from a human donor with alopecia areata.

CDR3 bases: TGTGCCACCAGCAGTCGTCGTGATGGCTACACCTTC. Its translation: CATSSRRDGYTF. J is TRBJ1-2 and V is TRBV15; D not certain. The CDR3 spans 12 residues. Germline values: CDR1 LNHNV, CDR2 YYDKDF (reference sequence). V lost 3 bases to trimming and J lost 6 bases, with 8 bases between them.